These 21 T cell receptor beta chains originate from one sample sequenced in a study of blood T cell repertoires in COVID-19. The assay was immunoSEQ multiplex PCR, and TCRdb's table has in-frame clones only and misses some. Of about 140,000 clones in the sample, 80% to 90% are singletons; the top ten hold 11%. The source material was PBMCs or T cells enriched from blood (not recorded which). These receptors were collected from a man aged 55 to 70 who had recovered from COVID-19.

The chain recombines TRBV28 with TRBJ1-5; 8 bases fit TRBD1. The CDR3 has 15 amino acids. V lost 5 bases to trimming and J lost 2 bases; unmatched junction nucleotides: 5. The V gene's germline CDR1 is MDHEN and CDR2 SYDVKM. Written as DNA, the CDR3 is TGTGCCAGCAGTGGCGGGACAGGAGGCAATCAGCCCCAGCATTTT. It yields the protein CASSGGTGGNQPQHF.

The chain has TRBV28 and TRBJ1-5; D is possibly TRBD1 (5 bases). This CDR3 is 15 amino acids long. CDR1 is MDHEN, CDR2 SYDVKM, per germline. V gave up 4 bases and J gave up 5 bases, with 15 bases separating them. This CDR3 is CASSSDTEEYQPQHF. The CDR3 DNA reads as TGTGCCAGCAGTTCGGACACGGAAGAGTATCAGCCCCAGCATTTT.

This clone was seen a few times. The chain is built from TRBV6-5 and TRBJ2-7; 7 nucleotides agree with TRBD1. With V trimmed by 0 bases and J by 3 bases, 5 bases remained unmatched. CDR3 length: 15 amino acids. Germline V CDR1 and CDR2: MNHEY, SVGAGI. CDR3 coding DNA: TGTGCCAGCAGTTACTCATTCGGGACAGACTACGAGCAGTACTTC. As protein: CASSYSFGTDYEQYF.

The chain couples TRBV6-5 to TRBJ1-4, with unresolved D. Germline CDR1 and CDR2: MNHEY and SVGAGI. CDR3 length: 13 residues. The V end lost 4 bases, the J end lost 5 bases, and 8 bases lay between the germline ends. The DNA for the CDR3 is TGTGCCAGCAGTTTAGTCCGCAATGAAAAACTGTTTTTT. Its protein product is CASSLVRNEKLFF.

This chain joins TRBV6-5 and TRBJ2-4, with D tentatively TRBD1 (5 bases). The ends were cut back, 5 bases at V and 6 bases at J, with 14 bases in the middle. This CDR3 spans 14 amino acids. Looked up from germline, CDR1 is MNHEY and CDR2 is SVGAGI. CDR3 amino acids: CASSTGHSLNIQYF. In nucleotides, the CDR3 is TGTGCCAGCAGTACCGGACATTCTTTAAACATTCAGTACTTC.

Here the CDR3 reads CASSAGFFNEQFF. The CDR3, as DNA: TGTGCCAGCAGCGCAGGGTTTTTCAATGAGCAGTTCTTC. V usage is TRBV3-1 (or the pseudogene TRBV3-2) and J usage is TRBJ2-1; D is perhaps TRBD1 (5 bases). V was cut by 5 bases and J by 6 bases, with 11 bases left in between. This CDR3 spans 13 amino acids. Germline V gene data show CDR1 as LGHDT and CDR2 as YNNKEL (reference sequence).

The rearrangement uses TRBV4-2 and TRBJ2-3; maybe TRBD2 (6 bases). The CDR3 sequence is 16 residues long. Trimming took 0 bases from V and 0 from J, leaving 10 bases between them. Germline V gives CDR1 LGHNA, CDR2 YNFKEQ. This CDR3 reads CASSQDRGGSTDTQYF. The CDR3, as DNA: TGTGCCAGCAGCCAAGATCGTGGGGGGAGCACAGATACGCAGTATTTT.

The chain carries TRBV3-1 (or the pseudogene TRBV3-2) and TRBJ2-5, with D possibly TRBD1 on 5 matching bases. The CDR3 has 14 residues. Per germline, CDR1 LGHDT and CDR2 YNNKEL (reference sequence). Trimming shortened V by 1 base and J by 7 bases, and 13 bases separated the two germline ends. The CDR3 is CASSQVGRAGTQYF. The CDR3 bases are TGTGCCAGCAGCCAAGTCGGCAGGGCAGGGACCCAGTACTTC.

V and J are TRBV11-2 and TRBJ2-2; D is perhaps TRBD1 (6 bases). This CDR3 contains 14 residues. The V end lost 5 bases, the J end lost 4 bases, and 11 bases lay between the germline ends. Per germline, CDR1 SGHAT and CDR2 FQNNGV. CDR3 sequence: CASSTPGATGELFF. The CDR3 DNA sequence: TGTGCCAGCAGCACACCAGGGGCCACCGGGGAGCTGTTTTTT.

The chain carries TRBV28 and TRBJ1-2, with D uncertain. CDR3 length: 12 amino acids. Germline-derived CDR1 and CDR2 are MDHEN and SYDVKM. V was shortened by 5 bases and J by 7 bases, with 11 bases between the two germline ends. This CDR3 is CASSEQLAGYTF. The DNA for the CDR3 is TGTGCCAGCAGTGAACAGCTCGCTGGCTACACCTTC.

The chain is built from TRBV7-9 and TRBJ2-1; 7 bases are a match to TRBD2. With 1 base clipped from V and 8 bases from J, the junction kept 8 bases outside the gene matches. There are 15 residues in the CDR3. CDR1 SEHNR and CDR2 FQNEAQ come from the germline V gene (reference sequence). CDR3 sequence: CASSLGRLAGHEQFF. The CDR3 DNA reads as TGTGCCAGCAGCTTAGGGAGACTAGCAGGTCATGAGCAGTTCTTC.

V usage is TRBV14 and J usage is TRBJ1-3; D remains ambiguous. CDR1 SGHDN and CDR2 FVKESK come from the germline V gene. The V end was cut by 4 bases, the J end by 0 bases, with 7 bases between. The CDR3 totals 14 residues. The CDR3 DNA follows: TGTGCCAGCAGCCGTGAGCTCTCTGGAAACACCATATATTTT. Its translation: CASSRELSGNTIYF.

The chain recombines TRBV6-6 with TRBJ2-2; 10 bases align to TRBD1. Germline CDR1 reads MNHNY; CDR2 reads SVGAGI (reference sequence). This CDR3 has 14 residues. The junction had 3 bases not matched to a gene; V was cut back by 6 bases and J by 5 bases. DNA for the CDR3: TGTGCCAGCAGGGACAGGGGGACGACCGGGGAGCTGTTTTTT. This codes for CASRDRGTTGELFF.

The chain uses TRBV29-1 and TRBJ1-3; unclear D gene. The CDR3 runs 11 residues. Trimming shortened V by 3 bases and J by 3 bases, and 3 bases separated the two germline ends. CDR1 SQVTM and CDR2 ANQGSEA come from the germline V gene. The CDR3 loop is CSVDLGNTIYF. The CDR3 coding sequence is TGCAGCGTTGACCTTGGAAACACCATATATTTT.

V and J are TRBV30 and TRBJ2-2; tentatively, D is TRBD2 (5 bases). The CDR3 runs 14 residues. The germline V and J ends were trimmed by 1 base and 6 bases, with 12 bases remaining between them. Germline V gene lookup returns CDR1 GTSNPN and CDR2 SVGIG (reference sequence). The CDR3 here is CAWSGTSLAGELFF. The CDR3 DNA reads as TGTGCCTGGAGTGGAACCTCACTAGCCGGGGAGCTGTTTTTT.

The chain couples TRBV20-1 to TRBJ2-7, with D perhaps TRBD1 (5 bases). The ends were cut back, 3 bases at V and 7 bases at J, with 16 bases in the middle. CDR3 length: 13 residues. Germline V gene sequence: CDR1 DFQATT, CDR2 SNEGSKA (reference sequence). CDR3 loop: CSASIIRAWEQYF. DNA for the CDR3: TGCAGTGCTAGTATCATCAGGGCTTGGGAGCAGTACTTC.

This chain links TRBV6-5 with TRBJ1-4; D unresolved. Trimming took off 6 bases at V and 0 bases at J, with 8 bases between the two ends. The CDR3 is 14 residues long. The germline V gene encodes CDR1 MNHEY and CDR2 SVGAGI. CDR3: CASRLSATNEKLFF. CDR3 bases: TGTGCCAGCAGGCTTAGTGCAACTAATGAAAAACTGTTTTTT.

The V and J genes are TRBV11-3 and TRBJ1-1, with D hard to call. V gave up 5 bases and J gave up 1 base, with 8 bases separating them. This CDR3 spans 13 amino acids. Germline CDR1 SGHNT, CDR2 YENEEA. CDR3 loop: CASSKSRNTEAFF. CDR3 nucleotide sequence: TGTGCCAGCAGCAAAAGCCGGAACACTGAAGCTTTCTTT.

J is TRBJ1-6 and V is TRBV2; no reliable D call. The germline V and J ends were trimmed by 0 bases and 7 bases, with 4 bases remaining between them. From germline, CDR1 is SNHLY and CDR2 FYNNEI. This CDR3 contains 13 residues. The CDR3: CASSEALNSPLHF. For the CDR3, the DNA is TGTGCCAGCAGTGAAGCACTAAATTCACCCCTCCACTTT.

As concerns this clone: Additional DNA sequences in this sample encode the identical CDR3. For the CDR3, the DNA is TGTGCCAGCAGTCCCGGACAGGGGGGCAATCAGCCCCAGCATTTT. This codes for CASSPGQGGNQPQHF. The J gene is TRBJ1-5, the V gene TRBV2, with 10 bases matching TRBD1. There are 15 residues in the CDR3. Germline V gives CDR1 SNHLY, CDR2 FYNNEI. Losses at the gene ends were 5 bases for V and 2 bases for J; bases not matched to a gene: 3.

With respect to this clone: The CDR3 carries no conserved terminal phenylalanine or tryptophan, so it likely arises from a read error. The DNA is omitted, as the CDR3 cannot be located on it reliably, and the CDR3 follows TCRdb's listing. J is TRBJ1-1 and V is TRBV2; the table's D call TRBD1 went unverified against the DNA. The CDR3 numbers 12 amino acids, ends counted. Looked up from germline, CDR1 is SNHLY and CDR2 is FYNNEI. CDR3 loop: CASSEIRGWGSL.